The 23 T cell receptor beta chains presented below share a single source sample, sequenced in a study of cytomegalovirus exposure and HLA in healthy donors. Here immunoSEQ multiplex PCR was the method, and the copy in TCRdb shows in-frame clones only, minus some. The repertoire consists of some 270,000 clones, with 70% to 90% occurring once and the leading ten covering 1%. Sequenced sample: PBMCs. All receptors derive from a woman in her late teens or twenties in good health and CMV-seronegative.

The rearrangement links TRBV23-1 to TRBJ1-2; no firm D call. TRBV23-1 is an open reading frame whose function is uncertain. Trimming shortened V by 1 base and J by 8 bases, and 20 bases separated the two germline ends. The CDR3 loop spans 16 amino acids. Here the CDR3 DNA reads TGCGCCAGCAGTCAATTAGTTAGGAGCTCCAGCGGGGGCTACACCTTC. This sequence encodes CASSQLVRSSSGGYTF.

This clone was recorded once. The chain is built from TRBV5-1 and TRBJ2-3, with 9 bases identical to TRBD1. Looked up from germline, CDR1 is SGHRS and CDR2 is YFSETQ. V shed 1 base and J 2 bases; nucleotides not matched to a gene: 8. The CDR3 has 17 residues. The CDR3 coding sequence is TGCGCCAGCAGCTTGTTAAGGACAGGGGCAAACACAGATACGCAGTATTTT. This sequence encodes CASSLLRTGANTDTQYF.

The CDR3 loop is CAISPQGTRQPQHF. In DNA form, the CDR3 reads TGTGCCATCAGTCCACAGGGGACGCGTCAGCCCCAGCATTTT. The chain has TRBV10-3 and TRBJ1-5; 7 positions match TRBD1. The CDR3 has 14 amino acids. V trimming: 5 bases; J trimming: 6 bases; junction bases outside the gene matches: 7. Per the germline V gene, CDR1 is ENHRY and CDR2 is SYGVKD.

The CDR3 sequence: CAISERLAGARSYNEQFF. CDR3 sequence (DNA): TGTGCCATCAGTGAGCGCCTAGCGGGAGCACGTTCCTACAATGAGCAGTTCTTC. The V gene is TRBV10-3, the J gene TRBJ2-1; 10 bases line up with TRBD2. This CDR3 comprises 18 residues. V was clipped by 2 bases and J by 1 base; unmatched bases: 8. Germline values: CDR1 ENHRY, CDR2 SYGVKD.

The rearrangement uses TRBV7-6 and TRBJ1-1; D not certain. The CDR3 has 13 residues. CDR1 and CDR2 (germline): SGHVS, FNYEAQ. V was shortened by 1 base and J by 6 bases, with 9 bases between the two germline ends. DNA of the CDR3: TGTGCCAGCAGCTTAGATAACATCTCTGAAGCTTTCTTT. Translated, it gives CASSLDNISEAFF.

The chain uses TRBV7-6 and TRBJ2-2; 8 bases line up with TRBD1. Germline CDR1 SGHVS, CDR2 FNYEAQ. This CDR3 is built from 14 residues. Trimming cost V 1 base and J 5 bases; bases outside gene matches: 0. The CDR3 DNA reads TGTGCCAGCAGCTTAGGACAGGGGACCGGGGAGCTGTTTTTT. It translates to CASSLGQGTGELFF.

This clone was recorded only once. The chain couples TRBV9 to TRBJ2-2, with D possibly matching TRBD2 (5 bases). This CDR3 has 14 amino acids. The germline V gene encodes CDR1 SGDLS and CDR2 YYNGEE. The V gene lost 0 bases and the J gene lost 7 bases, with 10 bases spanning the gap. The CDR3 loop is CASSVASGGGELFF. As DNA, the CDR3 is TGTGCCAGCAGCGTAGCCAGCGGAGGCGGGGAGCTGTTTTTT.

The genes are TRBV5-4 and TRBJ2-3; TRBD2 matches 8 bases. The CDR3 has 17 residues. Germline CDR1 SGHNT, CDR2 YYREEE (reference sequence). Losses at the gene ends were 4 bases for V and 0 bases for J; bases not matched to a gene: 10. The CDR3 spells CASSLVGRGDSTDTQYF. CDR3 sequence (DNA): TGTGCCAGCAGCCTGGTTGGGCGGGGGGATAGCACAGATACGCAGTATTTT. The full variable domain, with the rest looked up from reference TRBV5-4 and TRBJ2-3, is ETGVTQSPTHLIKTRGQQVTLRCSSQSGHNTVSWYQQALGQGPQFIFQYYREEENGRGNFPPRFSGLQFPNYSSELNVNALELDDSALYLCASSLVGRGDSTDTQYFGPGTRLTVL.

This clone was detected only a few times. The same CDR3 is also encoded by other DNA sequences in this sample. The chain joins TRBV4-3 to TRBJ2-7, with D tentatively TRBD1 (6 bases). CDR1 LGHNA and CDR2 YSLEER come from the germline V gene. The V end lost 4 bases, the J end lost 1 base, and 11 bases lay between the germline ends. There are 14 residues in the CDR3. DNA of the CDR3: TGCGCCAGCAGCCGAGAGACAGGATCCTACGAGCAGTACTTC. Translated, it gives CASSRETGSYEQYF.

V is TRBV30 and J is TRBJ2-3; 7 nucleotides line up with TRBD2. V shed 1 base and J 1 base; nucleotides not matched to a gene: 2. CDR1 and CDR2 from the germline V gene are GTSNPN and SVGIG (reference sequence). CDR3 length: 14 amino acids. The CDR3 DNA reads TGTGCCTGGAGTGGCGCGGGAGGCACAGATACGCAGTATTTT. Translated, it gives CAWSGAGGTDTQYF. The full variable domain, in which reference TRBV30 and TRBJ2-3 provide the parts outside the CDR3, is SQTIHQWPATLVQPVGSPLSLECTVEGTSNPNLYWYRQAAGRGLQLLFYSVGIGQISSEVPQNLSASRPQDRQFILSSKKLLLSDSGFYLCAWSGAGGTDTQYFGPGTRLTVL.

The chain employs TRBV30 and TRBJ1-3; the D gene is possibly TRBD1 (5 bases). Germline loops: CDR1 GTSNPN, CDR2 SVGIG (reference sequence). The CDR3 extends over 16 amino acids. Trimming removed 1 base at V and 0 bases at J, with 13 bases between. CDR3 DNA: TGTGCCTGGAGTGCCCAGGGAGGGTTCTCTGGAAACACCATATATTTT. Protein: CAWSAQGGFSGNTIYF.

This clone was recorded a few times. CDR3 sequence reads: CAISESTSGGTSDTQYF. The CDR3 coding sequence is TGTGCCATCAGTGAGTCGACTAGCGGGGGGACTTCAGATACGCAGTATTTT. The chain links TRBV10-3 to TRBJ2-3, with TRBD2 identical over 13 bases. The ends lost 0 bases at V and 4 bases at J; junction bases unmatched: 4. Germline CDR1 and CDR2: ENHRY and SYGVKD. The CDR3 contains 17 residues.

The CDR3 region has the DNA TGTGCCAGCAGCCCCCGTCTAGCGGGGGGCTCCTACGAGCAGTACTTC. Translated: CASSPRLAGGSYEQYF. The chain uses TRBV2 and TRBJ2-7, with 11 bases that match TRBD2. Germline assignment: CDR1 SNHLY and CDR2 FYNNEI. The CDR3 has 16 residues. After removal of 6 bases from V and 0 bases from J, the junction contained 7 bases not matched to a gene.

The V gene is TRBV27, the J gene TRBJ1-2; TRBD1 aligns across 12 bases. V lost 4 bases to trimming and J lost 13 bases; unmatched junction nucleotides: 13. This CDR3 spans 15 amino acids. CDR1 is MNHEY and CDR2 is SMNVEV in the germline V gene (reference sequence). The CDR3: CASSSVPGQGAGGTF. The CDR3 nucleotides are TGTGCCAGCAGTTCCGTACCGGGACAGGGGGCTGGAGGCACCTTC.

The chain is built from TRBV7-9 and TRBJ2-1; perhaps TRBD1 as D (8 bases). Trimming left V 7 bases short and J 7 bases short, with 20 bases between. The germline CDR1 and CDR2 sequences are SEHNR and FQNEAQ (reference sequence). This CDR3 contains 15 residues. CDR3 residues: CASNPTGGAENEQFF. CDR3 DNA sequence: TGTGCCAGCAACCCCACAGGGGGGGCTGAGAATGAGCAGTTCTTC. Based on the CDR3 plus reference TRBV7-9 and TRBJ2-1, the full variable domain is DTGVSQNPRHKITKRGQNVTFRCDPISEHNRLYWYRQTLGQGPEFLTYFQNEAQLEKSRLLSDRFSAERPKGSFSTLEIQRTEQGDSAMYLCASNPTGGAENEQFFGPGTRLTVL.

This chain connects TRBV28 to TRBJ1-2; TRBD1 agrees at 7 bases. V was clipped by 8 bases and J by 4 bases; unmatched bases: 10. CDR1 is MDHEN, CDR2 SYDVKM, per germline. CDR3 size: 14 residues. CDR3 residues: CASRPPDRFYGYTF. CDR3 DNA sequence: TGTGCCAGCCGCCCCCCGGACAGGTTCTATGGCTACACCTTC.

The chain employs TRBV7-9 and TRBJ2-3, with 10 bases matching TRBD2. Germline V CDR1 and CDR2: SEHNR, FQNEAQ (reference sequence). The CDR3 covers 16 residues. V shed 3 bases and J 5 bases; nucleotides not matched to a gene: 8. CDR3 protein: CASSFTLAGDRDTQYF. CDR3 DNA sequence: TGTGCCAGCAGCTTTACGCTAGCGGGGGACCGAGATACGCAGTATTTT.

This chain connects TRBV2 to TRBJ2-7; TRBD1 agrees at 8 bases. The CDR3 runs 14 residues. The V segment lost 6 bases and the J segment 0 bases; nucleotides outside the gene matches: 4. CDR1 and CDR2 from the germline V gene are SNHLY and FYNNEI. The CDR3 DNA reads TGTGCCAGCAGCGGACAGGGATTCTCCTACGAGCAGTACTTC. Amino acid sequence: CASSGQGFSYEQYF. Variable domain in full (rest from reference TRBV2 and TRBJ2-7): EPEVTQTPSHQVTQMGQEVILRCVPISNHLYFYWYRQILGQKVEFLVSFYNNEISEKSEIFDDQFSVERPDGSNFTLKIRSTKLEDSAMYFCASSGQGFSYEQYFGPGTRLTVT.

The rearrangement uses TRBV12-1 and TRBJ2-7; the table calls TRBD2, which could not be checked here. TRBV12-1 is deemed a pseudogene. This CDR3 has 19 amino acids. CDR3 nucleotide sequence: TGTGCCAGCAGCTTTGAGTCCGGCCTAGCGGGGGGCCACCCCTACGAGCAGTACTTC. As protein: CASSFESGLAGGHPYEQYF.

The CDR3 bases are TGTGCCAGGTACGAAAAAGGACAGGGTTTGGGGAATGAGCAGTTCTTC. Protein: CARYEKGQGLGNEQFF. J is TRBJ2-1 and V is TRBV6-4; 8 bases agree with TRBD1. The V gene end was trimmed by 9 bases and the J gene end by 7 bases; junction bases not matched to a gene: 17. Germline V gene sequence: CDR1 MRHNA, CDR2 SNTAGT. The CDR3 runs to 16 residues.

The chain carries TRBV5-1 and TRBJ2-1; the match to TRBD1 covers 8 bases. The ends lost 0 bases at V and 2 bases at J; junction bases unmatched: 4. This CDR3 comprises 16 residues. Germline CDR1 reads SGHRS; CDR2 reads YFSETQ. The CDR3 is CASSLAGQGPYNEQFF. CDR3 DNA: TGCGCCAGCAGCTTGGCCGGACAGGGTCCCTACAATGAGCAGTTCTTC.

The chain recombines TRBV4-2 with TRBJ2-3; TRBD1 agrees at 8 bases. CDR1 and CDR2 (germline): LGHNA, YNFKEQ. V was clipped by 1 base and J by 0 bases; unmatched bases: 3. The CDR3 covers 16 residues. DNA of the CDR3: TGTGCCAGCAGCCAAGGGACAGGGCTCAGCACAGATACGCAGTATTTT. It codes for CASSQGTGLSTDTQYF.

The chain is built from TRBV6-5 and TRBJ2-3, with TRBD2 matching 13 bases. This CDR3 has 16 residues. Per germline, CDR1 MNHEY and CDR2 SVGAGI. V shed 0 bases and J 4 bases; nucleotides not matched to a gene: 1. The CDR3 region is CASSYSGLAGSDTQYF. CDR3 sequence (DNA): TGTGCCAGCAGTTACTCGGGACTAGCGGGGTCAGATACGCAGTATTTT.